Below, 31 T cell receptor beta chains from the same sample are listed, as sequenced in a study of PD-L1 blockade in urothelial cancer. TCRdb's copy holds only in-frame clones and misses some; the assay was immunoSEQ multiplex PCR. The repertoire consists of roughly 50,000 clones, with 70% to 90% occurring once and the leading ten covering about 7.6%. The input for sequencing was PBMCs, taken around atezolizumab (anti-PD-L1) treatment. These receptors were collected from a man in his fifties or sixties with urothelial cancer.

The chain recombines TRBV7-2 with TRBJ1-2; unclear D gene. The CDR3 runs to 15 residues. Trimming took off 1 base at V and 4 bases at J, with 13 bases between the two ends. CDR1 and CDR2 (germline): SGHTA, FQGNSA. The CDR3 loop reads CASSLGAGLAYGYTF. The CDR3 DNA follows: TGTGCCAGCAGCTTAGGGGCAGGACTAGCCTATGGCTACACCTTC.

This clone has a single count. V and J are TRBV10-3 and TRBJ1-2; 9 positions agree with TRBD1. The CDR3 contains 12 residues. V dropped 10 bases and J dropped 4; count of bases not matched to a gene: 4. CDR1 ENHRY and CDR2 SYGVKD come from the germline V gene. The CDR3 reads CASGTGTYGYTF. The CDR3 DNA reads TGTGCCAGTGGGACAGGGACCTATGGCTACACCTTC.

The rearrangement uses TRBV2 and TRBJ2-5, with D possibly being TRBD1 (6 bases). Trimming cost V 6 bases and J 3 bases, with 14 bases left between them. This CDR3 spans 14 amino acids. From germline, CDR1 is SNHLY and CDR2 FYNNEI. CDR3 nucleotides: TGTGCCAGCAGGCGTTTAGGGGGTAAAGAGACCCAGTACTTC. Amino acids: CASRRLGGKETQYF.

The chain combines TRBV7-2 with TRBJ1-4, with a weak D call TRBD1 (5 bases). CDR1 SGHTA and CDR2 FQGNSA come from the germline V gene. The CDR3 is 14 residues long. V was pared by 0 bases and J by 10 bases, with 12 bases between. The CDR3: CASSLAIGGGKLFF. CDR3 DNA sequence: TGTGCCAGCAGCTTAGCGATCGGGGGAGGAAAACTGTTTTTT.

This chain connects TRBV7-3 to TRBJ2-1; 14 positions agree with TRBD2. The CDR3 has 20 amino acids. CDR1 and CDR2 (germline): SGHTA, FQGTGA. Unmatched junction bases numbered 9, after V lost 2 bases and J lost 0 bases. CDR3 protein: CASSLAPGTSGGSSYNEQFF. The CDR3 region has the DNA TGTGCCAGCAGCTTAGCCCCCGGGACTAGCGGGGGAAGCTCCTACAATGAGCAGTTCTTC.

This rearrangement joins TRBV28 to TRBJ2-7; possibly TRBD2 for D (5 bases). V was clipped by 6 bases and J by 4 bases, with 10 bases between them. Germline V gene lookup returns CDR1 MDHEN and CDR2 SYDVKM. The CDR3 is made up of 12 amino acids. The CDR3 here is CASSPREYEQYF. Written as DNA, the CDR3 is TGTGCCAGCAGCCCCCGGGAATACGAGCAGTACTTC.

The chain carries TRBV28 and TRBJ2-5; 7 bases are shared with TRBD1. V dropped 5 bases and J dropped 5; count of bases not matched to a gene: 11. CDR1 is MDHEN and CDR2 is SYDVKM in the germline V gene. This CDR3 region has 15 residues. The DNA of the CDR3 is TGTGCCAGCAGTGGGCAGGGGGTCGGTGGGGAGACCCAGTACTTC. Its translation is CASSGQGVGGETQYF.

This chain connects TRBV30 to TRBJ1-4, with D hard to call. V was pared by 0 bases and J by 0 bases, with 8 bases between. Germline V lookup: CDR1 GTSNPN, CDR2 SVGIG (reference sequence). There are 15 residues in the CDR3. The CDR3 bases are TGTGCCTGGAGTGTACTGAGTGCAACTAATGAAAAACTGTTTTTT. Encoded protein: CAWSVLSATNEKLFF.

The chain has TRBV19 and TRBJ1-2; 8 positions match TRBD1. The CDR3 covers 15 residues. V dropped 4 bases and J dropped 4; count of bases not matched to a gene: 8. CDR1 LNHDA and CDR2 SQIVND come from the germline V gene (reference sequence). CDR3 sequence (DNA): TGTGCCAGTAGTACACCGACAGGGGCCGTCTATGGCTACACCTTC. Protein sequence: CASSTPTGAVYGYTF.

This clone was recorded only once. V is TRBV6-1 and J is TRBJ2-5; D gene unclear. This CDR3 is 12 amino acids long. The V end lost 2 bases, the J end lost 5 bases, and 6 bases lay between the germline ends. The germline CDR1 and CDR2 sequences are MNHNS and SASEGT. The CDR3 DNA sequence: TGTGCCAGCAGTGAAAACTTGGAGACCCAGTACTTC. This translates into CASSENLETQYF.

The chain employs TRBV7-9 and TRBJ1-1, with no clear D. Trimming stripped 1 base from V and 7 bases from J, with 4 bases between. Germline V CDR1 and CDR2: SEHNR, FQNEAQ (reference sequence). This CDR3 has 11 amino acids. CDR3 coding DNA: TGTGCCAGCAGCTTAGGGCTTGAAGCTTTCTTT. It yields the protein CASSLGLEAFF. Full variable domain (remainder filled in from reference TRBV7-9 and TRBJ1-1): DTGVSQNPRHKITKRGQNVTFRCDPISEHNRLYWYRQTLGQGPEFLTYFQNEAQLEKSRLLSDRFSAERPKGSFSTLEIQRTEQGDSAMYLCASSLGLEAFFGQGTRLTVV.

The chain links TRBV5-5 to TRBJ1-2; D unclear. From germline, CDR1 is SGHKS and CDR2 YYEKEE (reference sequence). The CDR3 spans 15 residues. V lost 0 bases to trimming and J lost 5 bases, with 14 bases between them. The CDR3 DNA sequence: TGTGCCAGCAGCTTGGCAACACAAGTTCAATATGGCTACACCTTC. Residues: CASSLATQVQYGYTF.

In the case of this clone: A read error may account for a junction end that differs from germline. This rearrangement joins TRBV7-7 to TRBJ1-3, with D uncertain. The CDR3 consists of 15 residues. Germline V gene sequence: CDR1 SSHAT, CDR2 FNYEAQ (reference sequence). The CDR3 DNA reads TGTGCTAGCAGCTTAGGGCCACCGCCTGGAAACACCATATATTTT. It specifies CASSLGPPPGNTIYF.

This clone has just one count. The chain carries TRBV28 and TRBJ1-1; maybe TRBD1 (6 bases). CDR3 size: 16 residues. V lost 8 bases and J lost 0, with 19 bases in between. The V gene's germline CDR1 is MDHEN and CDR2 SYDVKM. The CDR3 DNA is TGTGCCAGCCCACCCGGAGGCAGGGACATGAACACTGAAGCTTTCTTT. Its protein product is CASPPGGRDMNTEAFF. The full variable domain, with the rest looked up from reference TRBV28 and TRBJ1-1, is DVKVTQSSRYLVKRTGEKVFLECVQDMDHENMFWYRQDPGLGLRLIYFSYDVKMKEKGDIPEGYSVSREKKERFSLILESASTNQTSMYLCASPPGGRDMNTEAFFGQGTRLTVV.

This sequence joins TRBV7-2 and TRBJ2-7; 8 bases are a match to TRBD1. With 5 bases clipped from V and 1 base from J, the junction kept 7 bases outside the gene matches. The germline CDR1 and CDR2 sequences are SGHTA and FQGNSA. This CDR3 comprises 15 residues. DNA for the CDR3: TGTGCCAGCAGCACGAACTACAGGGGGTCCTACGAGCAGTACTTC. Encoded protein: CASSTNYRGSYEQYF.

The count of this clone is one. This chain uses TRBV28 with TRBJ2-5; 8 positions match TRBD1. This CDR3 contains 15 residues. Germline V CDR1 and CDR2: MDHEN, SYDVKM. After removal of 4 bases from V and 4 bases from J, the junction contained 8 bases not matched to a gene. Written as DNA, the CDR3 is TGTGCCAGCAGTTCCCCAGGACAGGGTACAGAGACCCAGTACTTC. Amino acids: CASSSPGQGTETQYF. Looking up the rest from reference TRBV28 and TRBJ2-5 gives the full variable domain: DVKVTQSSRYLVKRTGEKVFLECVQDMDHENMFWYRQDPGLGLRLIYFSYDVKMKEKGDIPEGYSVSREKKERFSLILESASTNQTSMYLCASSSPGQGTETQYFGPGTRLLVL.

The chain employs TRBV7-9 and TRBJ2-5; D might be TRBD2 (6 bases). The CDR3 sequence is 14 residues long. The V end lost 5 bases, the J end lost 4 bases, and 14 bases lay between the germline ends. Per germline, CDR1 SEHNR and CDR2 FQNEAQ (reference sequence). CDR3 coding DNA: TGTGCCAGCAGCGTTGACCGGGGGATAGAGACCCAGTACTTC. Translation: CASSVDRGIETQYF.

The count of this clone is one. This chain uses TRBV18 with TRBJ2-7; the D gene is possibly TRBD1 (5 bases). Per the germline V gene, CDR1 is KGHSH and CDR2 is LQKENI. The CDR3 spans 14 residues. V lost 4 bases and J 6 bases, leaving 16 bases between the germline ends. The CDR3 DNA reads TGTGCCAGCTCACGGCAATCAGGGATGGGCGAGCAGTACTTC. This translates into CASSRQSGMGEQYF.

This sequence joins TRBV6-5 and TRBJ2-5, with D possibly being TRBD1 (6 bases). The CDR3 has 13 amino acids. Trimming shortened V by 0 bases and J by 5 bases, and 7 bases separated the two germline ends. Looked up from germline, CDR1 is MNHEY and CDR2 is SVGAGI. CDR3 coding DNA: TGTGCCAGCAGTTACTCGCAGGGGGAGACCCAGTACTTC. Translation: CASSYSQGETQYF.

The V gene is TRBV7-2, the J gene TRBJ2-7; a weak D match, TRBD2 (7 bases). Germline values: CDR1 SGHTA, CDR2 FQGNSA. Trimming took off 7 bases at V and 4 bases at J, with 11 bases between the two ends. The CDR3 has 12 residues. CDR3 region: CASTGGPYEQYF. As DNA, the CDR3 is TGTGCCAGCACGGGGGGCCCTTACGAGCAGTACTTC.

This sequence joins TRBV5-1 and TRBJ2-2; D is perhaps TRBD1 (5 bases). Germline V gene lookup returns CDR1 SGHRS and CDR2 YFSETQ. Trimming took 1 base from V and 2 from J, leaving 9 bases between them. This CDR3 contains 15 residues. The CDR3 coding sequence is TGCGCCAGCAGCTTGTACCAGGGAAACACCGGGGAGCTGTTTTTT. Protein product: CASSLYQGNTGELFF.

In nucleotides, the CDR3 is TGTGCCAGCAGTATCTGGGCCAGGGACTTATACAATGAGCAGTTCTTC. Translation gives CASSIWARDLYNEQFF. The chain recombines TRBV27 with TRBJ2-1; TRBD2 might be the D (6 bases). The V end lost 5 bases, the J end lost 4 bases, and 18 bases lay between the germline ends. CDR1 and CDR2 from the germline V gene are MNHEY and SMNVEV (reference sequence). This CDR3 is 16 amino acids long.

This chain connects TRBV7-2 to TRBJ2-3, with 7 bases identical to TRBD2. The V gene end was trimmed by 3 bases and the J gene end by 6 bases; junction bases not matched to a gene: 6. Germline-derived CDR1 and CDR2 are SGHTA and FQGNSA. The CDR3 totals 14 residues. The CDR3 sequence: CASSFHAGVDTQYF. The CDR3 coding sequence is TGTGCCAGCAGCTTTCACGCGGGGGTGGATACGCAGTATTTT. Supplemented by reference TRBV7-2 and TRBJ2-3, the full variable domain reads GAGVSQSPSNKVTEKGKDVELRCDPISGHTALYWYRQSLGQGLEFLIYFQGNSAPDKSGLPSDRFSAERTGGSVSTLTIQRTQQEDSAVYLCASSFHAGVDTQYFGPGTRLTVL.

A single count supports this clone. The chain uses TRBV12-5 and TRBJ2-5; 10 bases fit TRBD1. Germline V lookup: CDR1 LGHNT, CDR2 FRNRAP. This CDR3 is built from 14 residues. Trimming took 4 bases from V and 3 from J; bases not matched to a gene: 2. The CDR3 nucleotides read TGTGCTAGTGGTTCAGGACAGGGGGAAGAGACCCAGTACTTC. The encoded protein is CASGSGQGEETQYF.

The CDR3 is CASSLGLGTYEQYF. The CDR3 coding sequence is TGTGCCAGTAGCCTGGGACTTGGGACCTACGAGCAGTACTTC. The rearrangement links TRBV19 to TRBJ2-7, with D perhaps TRBD2 (6 bases). V was clipped by 6 bases and J by 2 bases, with 14 bases between them. Germline V lookup: CDR1 LNHDA, CDR2 SQIVND (reference sequence). CDR3 size: 14 residues.

The chain couples TRBV11-2 to TRBJ2-7; the match to TRBD2 covers 15 bases. Germline trimming cut 4 bases from V and 6 bases from J; bases unmatched to any gene: 10. The CDR3 is 17 amino acids. The germline gives CDR1 SGHAT, CDR2 FQNNGV. The DNA of the CDR3 is TGTGCCAGCAGCTGGACTAGCGGGGGGGACCTGGTGGTCGAGCAGTACTTC. It encodes CASSWTSGGDLVVEQYF.

The chain joins TRBV6-5 to TRBJ1-5, with D possibly TRBD1 on 5 matching bases. V lost 6 bases and J 3 bases, leaving 15 bases between the germline ends. CDR1 and CDR2 from the germline V gene are MNHEY and SVGAGI. The CDR3 consists of 15 residues. The CDR3 DNA reads TGTGCCAGCAGCTACAACGGGGGAGACAATCAGCCCCAGCATTTT. It encodes CASSYNGGDNQPQHF.

The rearrangement joins TRBV6-1 to TRBJ2-7; D unresolved. The CDR3 consists of 16 residues. V lost 2 bases and J 0 bases, leaving 14 bases between the germline ends. Germline V CDR1 and CDR2: MNHNS, SASEGT. This chain's CDR3 is CASSERRAGHSYEQYF. Written as DNA, the CDR3 is TGTGCCAGCAGTGAAAGGAGAGCTGGCCACTCCTACGAGCAGTACTTC.

This rearrangement joins TRBV30 to TRBJ2-1, with D perhaps matching TRBD1 (7 bases). V gave up 7 bases and J gave up 3 bases, with 13 bases separating them. CDR3 length equals 13 residues. CDR1 GTSNPN and CDR2 SVGIG come from the germline V gene (reference sequence). The CDR3 loop is CAFGGQSYNEQFF. CDR3 in DNA: TGTGCCTTCGGGGGACAGAGCTACAATGAGCAGTTCTTC.

The V and J genes are TRBV6-5 and TRBJ2-2; 7 nucleotides agree with TRBD2. The V gene end was trimmed by 6 bases and the J gene end by 3 bases; junction bases not matched to a gene: 7. In germline, CDR1 is MNHEY, CDR2 SVGAGI. This CDR3 contains 15 residues. The CDR3 loop is CASSRGLVYTGELFF. Here the CDR3 DNA reads TGTGCCAGCAGCCGCGGACTAGTGTACACCGGGGAGCTGTTTTTT.

This clone was found a few times. Germline is not matched at one junction end, which may reflect a read error. J is TRBJ1-2 and V is TRBV10-3; D unclear. The germline gives CDR1 ENHRY, CDR2 SYGVKD. This CDR3 contains 12 residues. The CDR3 DNA follows: TGTGCAATCAGTGAAACAACCTATGGCTACACCTTC. Amino acids: CAISETTYGYTF.